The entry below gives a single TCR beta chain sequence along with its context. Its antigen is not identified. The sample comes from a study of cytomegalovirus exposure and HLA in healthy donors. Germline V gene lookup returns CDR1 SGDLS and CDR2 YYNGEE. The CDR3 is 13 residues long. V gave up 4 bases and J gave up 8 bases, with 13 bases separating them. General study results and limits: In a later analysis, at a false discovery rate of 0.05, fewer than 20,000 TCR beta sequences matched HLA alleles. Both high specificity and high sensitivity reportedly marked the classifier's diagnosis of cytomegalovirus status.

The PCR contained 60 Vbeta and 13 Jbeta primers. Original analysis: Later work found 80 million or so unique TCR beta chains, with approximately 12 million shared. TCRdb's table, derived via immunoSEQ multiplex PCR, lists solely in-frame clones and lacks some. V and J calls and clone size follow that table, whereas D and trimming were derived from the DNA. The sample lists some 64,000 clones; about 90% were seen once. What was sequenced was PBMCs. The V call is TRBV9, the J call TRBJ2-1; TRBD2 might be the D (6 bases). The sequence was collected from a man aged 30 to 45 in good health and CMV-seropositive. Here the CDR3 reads CASSLSGGDEQFF. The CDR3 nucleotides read TGTGCCAGCAGCCTGAGTGGCGGGGATGAGCAGTTCTTC.